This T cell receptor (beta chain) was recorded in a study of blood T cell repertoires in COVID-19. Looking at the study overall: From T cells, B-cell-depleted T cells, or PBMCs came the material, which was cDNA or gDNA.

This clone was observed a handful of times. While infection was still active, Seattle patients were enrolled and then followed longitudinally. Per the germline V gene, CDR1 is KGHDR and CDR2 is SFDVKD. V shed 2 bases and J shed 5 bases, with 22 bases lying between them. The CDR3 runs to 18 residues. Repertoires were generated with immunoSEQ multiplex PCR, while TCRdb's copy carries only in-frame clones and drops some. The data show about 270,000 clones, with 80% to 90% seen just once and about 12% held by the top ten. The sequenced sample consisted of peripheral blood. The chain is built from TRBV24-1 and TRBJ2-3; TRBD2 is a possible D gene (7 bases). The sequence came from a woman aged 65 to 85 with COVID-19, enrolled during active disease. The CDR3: CATSDWPPEGGAGDTQYF. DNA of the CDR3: TGTGCCACCAGTGATTGGCCCCCTGAGGGGGGGGCCGGAGATACGCAGTATTTT.